What follows describes a single T cell receptor (beta chain). A much larger clone lies a single base off, so this may be a read error. The data were taken from a study of T-cell reconstitution after alpha-beta-depleted transplantation in children. The junction had 11 bases not matched to a gene; V was cut back by 4 bases and J by 1 base. The CDR3 runs to 16 residues. Germline values: CDR1 SGHRS, CDR2 YFSETQ. Unique molecular identifiers tagged the TCRbeta library. In TCRdb, the PCR reads were re-called with MiXCR into one record per CDR3 protein. The table has roughly 170,000 distinct CDR3 sequences, over 5.5% seen once.

J is TRBJ2-7 and V is TRBV5-1, with 7 bases that match TRBD1. The sample here was PBMCs from the stem cell graft donor, taken from the stem cell graft. This receptor was identified in a human donor who donated a stem cell graft to a child with Wiskott-Aldrich syndrome. As DNA, the CDR3 is TGCGCCAGCAGCCTAGTCCGGGACAGCAGTTCCTACGAGCAGTACTTC. Its protein product is CASSLVRDSSSYEQYF.